These T cell receptor beta chains were read from a single sample in a study of spatial heterogeneity in lung cancer. TCRdb called the 5' RACE reads again in MiXCR, with one record for every CDR3 protein. The profile shows about 20,000 distinct CDR3 sequences, 6.5% to 8.5% of them singletons. The sequences come from lung tumor tissue, collected at surgery. These receptors all come from a male donor with early-stage non-small cell lung cancer. CDR3s include the opening cysteine and the closing phenylalanine or tryptophan. D genes are given only for firm matches. Clone size is not always given. Where it is, it says once, few, many or a class for expanded clones.

d_gene: -
abundance: few
v_gene: TRBV28
j_gene: TRBJ2-7
CDR3aa: CASSTPSEQYF
CDR3nt: TGTGCCAGCAGCACCCCCAGTGAGCAGTACTTC

d_gene: -
abundance: many
v_gene: TRBV6-2/TRBV6-3
j_gene: TRBJ1-6
CDR3aa: CASSYDRSYNSPLHF
CDR3nt: TGTGCCAGCAGTTACGACAGGTCCTATAATTCACCCCTCCACTTT

d_gene: -
abundance: many
v_gene: TRBV7-2
j_gene: TRBJ1-1
CDR3aa: CASSSFLGNTEAFF
CDR3nt: TGTGCCAGCAGTTCCTTTTTAGGGAACACTGAAGCTTTCTTT

d_gene: -
abundance: many
v_gene: TRBV30
j_gene: TRBJ2-2
CDR3aa: CAANRDTGELFF
CDR3nt: TGTGCGGCGAACAGGGACACCGGGGAGCTGTTTTTT

d_gene: -
abundance: many
v_gene: TRBV24-1
j_gene: TRBJ1-1
CDR3aa: CATSPGAGRLNTEAFF
CDR3nt: TGTGCCACCAGCCCCGGGGCGGGCAGGTTGAACACTGAAGCTTTCTTT

d_gene: -
abundance: -
v_gene: TRBV7-2
j_gene: TRBJ2-5
CDR3aa: CASSEGHLLGETQYF
CDR3nt: TGTGCCAGCAGCGAGGGACACCTCCTGGGAGAGACCCAGTACTTC

d_gene: -
abundance: many
v_gene: TRBV7-9
j_gene: TRBJ1-4
CDR3aa: CASGRRINEKLFF
CDR3nt: TGTGCCAGCGGGCGTCGAATTAATGAAAAACTGTTTTTT

d_gene: -
abundance: -
v_gene: TRBV20-1
j_gene: TRBJ2-7
CDR3aa: CSAHRGGLGEQYF
CDR3nt: TGCAGTGCCCACCGGGGTGGGTTGGGCGAGCAGTACTTC

d_gene: -
abundance: many
v_gene: TRBV20-1
j_gene: TRBJ1-2
CDR3aa: CSFGRDYGYTF
CDR3nt: TGCAGCTTCGGAAGAGACTATGGCTACACCTTC

d_gene: TRBD1
abundance: few
v_gene: TRBV2
j_gene: TRBJ1-1
CDR3aa: CASSSRQGRGEAFF
CDR3nt: TGTGCCAGCAGTTCCCGACAGGGAAGGGGTGAAGCTTTCTTT

d_gene: TRBD1
abundance: many
v_gene: TRBV19
j_gene: TRBJ2-3
CDR3aa: CASSRIPGQSSTDTQYF
CDR3nt: TGTGCCAGTAGTAGAATCCCGGGACAGAGTTCCACAGATACGCAGTATTTT

d_gene: -
abundance: many
v_gene: TRBV3-1
j_gene: TRBJ2-1
CDR3aa: CATEGGARNEQFF
CDR3nt: TGTGCCACGGAGGGGGGGGCCCGGAATGAGCAGTTCTTC

d_gene: TRBD2
abundance: many
v_gene: TRBV27
j_gene: TRBJ2-3
CDR3aa: CASSLSAGGLAGGTQYF
CDR3nt: TGTGCCAGCAGTTTATCCGCGGGGGGACTAGCGGGGGGTACGCAGTATTTT

d_gene: TRBD1
abundance: few
v_gene: TRBV11-2
j_gene: TRBJ1-3
CDR3aa: CASSFSPGTARNTIYF
CDR3nt: TGTGCCAGCAGCTTTTCCCCCGGGACAGCAAGAAACACCATATATTTT

d_gene: -
abundance: many
v_gene: TRBV30
j_gene: TRBJ2-2
CDR3aa: CAWSDSNPGELFF
CDR3nt: TGTGCCTGGAGCGACAGTAACCCCGGGGAGCTGTTTTTT

d_gene: TRBD1
abundance: many
v_gene: TRBV12-3/TRBV12-4
j_gene: TRBJ1-5
CDR3aa: CASSFPTGEEGNQPQHF
CDR3nt: TGTGCCAGCAGCTTCCCGACAGGGGAGGAAGGCAATCAGCCCCAGCATTTT

d_gene: TRBD2
abundance: -
v_gene: TRBV7-3
j_gene: TRBJ2-5
CDR3aa: CASSPGLARGQGTQYF
CDR3nt: TGTGCCAGCAGCCCCGGACTAGCGAGGGGGCAAGGGACCCAGTACTTC

d_gene: -
abundance: few
v_gene: TRBV5-1
j_gene: TRBJ2-2
CDR3aa: CASSGTVIGNTGELFF
CDR3nt: TGCGCCAGCAGCGGTACCGTGATTGGGAACACCGGGGAGCTGTTTTTT

d_gene: -
abundance: -
v_gene: TRBV7-3
j_gene: TRBJ2-5
CDR3aa: CASSLKGGGIETQYF
CDR3nt: TGTGCCAGCAGCTTAAAGGGGGGGGGCATAGAGACCCAGTACTTC

d_gene: TRBD1
abundance: -
v_gene: TRBV3-1
j_gene: TRBJ1-2
CDR3aa: CASSLGSSGGYGYTF
CDR3nt: TGTGCCAGCAGCCTAGGGAGCTCAGGGGGCTATGGCTACACCTTC

d_gene: TRBD2
abundance: many
v_gene: TRBV7-2
j_gene: TRBJ2-1
CDR3aa: CASSRTSGGAKNEQFF
CDR3nt: TGTGCCAGCAGCAGGACTAGCGGGGGGGCCAAAAATGAGCAGTTCTTC

d_gene: -
abundance: few
v_gene: TRBV30
j_gene: TRBJ2-1
CDR3aa: CAWETVGEQFF
CDR3nt: TGTGCCTGGGAGACCGTCGGTGAGCAGTTCTTC

d_gene: TRBD1
abundance: many
v_gene: TRBV7-2
j_gene: TRBJ2-1
CDR3aa: CASSHTSGTVQFF
CDR3nt: TGTGCCAGCAGCCATACCTCCGGGACAGTTCAGTTCTTC

d_gene: -
abundance: many
v_gene: TRBV10-1
j_gene: TRBJ2-7
CDR3aa: CASLVGPSQYEQYF
CDR3nt: TGCGCCAGCTTAGTTGGCCCATCCCAATACGAGCAGTACTTC

d_gene: TRBD1
abundance: many
v_gene: TRBV7-9
j_gene: TRBJ1-4
CDR3aa: CASSPTDRGIEKLFF
CDR3nt: TGTGCCAGCAGCCCGACGGACAGGGGGATCGAAAAACTGTTTTTT

d_gene: TRBD1
abundance: few
v_gene: TRBV4-3
j_gene: TRBJ2-1
CDR3aa: CASSHGTGIGYEQFF
CDR3nt: TGCGCCAGCAGCCATGGGACAGGGATTGGGTATGAGCAGTTCTTC

d_gene: TRBD2
abundance: many
v_gene: TRBV28
j_gene: TRBJ2-3
CDR3aa: CARAAHLAGGPWTDTQYF
CDR3nt: TGTGCCAGGGCGGCCCACCTAGCGGGGGGGCCGTGGACAGATACGCAGTATTTT

d_gene: -
abundance: many
v_gene: TRBV28
j_gene: TRBJ2-1
CDR3aa: CASSPGGRGSYNEQFF
CDR3nt: TGTGCCAGCAGCCCCGGAGGACGGGGCTCCTACAATGAGCAGTTCTTC

d_gene: -
abundance: many
v_gene: TRBV20-1
j_gene: TRBJ1-5
CDR3aa: CSARTKLGRNQPQHF
CDR3nt: TGCAGTGCTCGAACCAAACTGGGTCGCAATCAGCCCCAGCATTTT

d_gene: TRBD2
abundance: -
v_gene: TRBV19
j_gene: TRBJ2-1
CDR3aa: CASSSPRGGSYNEQFF
CDR3nt: TGTGCCAGTAGTTCCCCGCGGGGGGGATCCTACAATGAGCAGTTCTTC

d_gene: -
abundance: many
v_gene: TRBV4-2
j_gene: TRBJ1-2
CDR3aa: CASSQGGTGQGTYGYTF
CDR3nt: TGTGCCAGCAGCCAAGGAGGGACGGGGCAGGGGACCTATGGCTACACCTTC

d_gene: -
abundance: many
v_gene: TRBV7-6
j_gene: TRBJ2-2
CDR3aa: CASSSMETGELFF
CDR3nt: TGTGCCAGCAGCTCTATGGAGACCGGGGAGCTGTTTTTT

d_gene: -
abundance: many
v_gene: TRBV5-1
j_gene: TRBJ2-6
CDR3aa: CASSSGHSGANVLTF
CDR3nt: TGCGCCAGCAGCTCGGGCCACTCTGGGGCCAACGTCCTGACTTTC

d_gene: -
abundance: many
v_gene: TRBV12-3/TRBV12-4
j_gene: TRBJ2-1
CDR3aa: CASSPTDAGTRFF
CDR3nt: TGTGCCAGCAGTCCCACGGACGCAGGGACCCGGTTCTTC

d_gene: -
abundance: -
v_gene: TRBV9
j_gene: TRBJ1-5
CDR3aa: CASSASDMADGRKSNQPQHF
CDR3nt: TGTGCCAGCAGCGCAAGCGATATGGCTGACGGGAGGAAAAGCAATCAGCCCCAGCATTTT

d_gene: TRBD1
abundance: many
v_gene: TRBV29-1
j_gene: TRBJ2-7
CDR3aa: CSALDRGVSEQYF
CDR3nt: TGCAGCGCCCTGGACAGGGGAGTATCCGAGCAGTACTTC

d_gene: -
abundance: few
v_gene: TRBV13
j_gene: TRBJ2-5
CDR3aa: CASRFGSAGETQYF
CDR3nt: TGTGCCAGCAGGTTTGGTAGCGCAGGGGAGACCCAGTACTTC